The present T cell receptor (beta chain) was sequenced within a study of shared clonotypes between healthy human individuals. Trimming removed 6 bases at V and 8 bases at J, with 19 bases between. This CDR3 contains 14 residues. Germline CDR1 reads MDHEN; CDR2 reads SYDVKM. Assay used: immunoSEQ multiplex PCR; TCRdb lists only in-frame clones, some missing. The table shows about 1.1 million clones, with around 77% occurring only once. The sequenced material came from memory CD4+ T cells from PBMCs. Subset here: CD45RA-negative fraction. This clonotype was obtained from a man younger than 30 in good health. Some clones in this sample may be carry-over from other donors' samples. The chain has TRBV28 and TRBJ1-2, with no clear D. The chain's CDR3 is CASRLGRNFYGYTF. The CDR3 DNA follows: TGTGCCAGCAGACTCGGACGGAACTTCTACGGCTACACCTTC.